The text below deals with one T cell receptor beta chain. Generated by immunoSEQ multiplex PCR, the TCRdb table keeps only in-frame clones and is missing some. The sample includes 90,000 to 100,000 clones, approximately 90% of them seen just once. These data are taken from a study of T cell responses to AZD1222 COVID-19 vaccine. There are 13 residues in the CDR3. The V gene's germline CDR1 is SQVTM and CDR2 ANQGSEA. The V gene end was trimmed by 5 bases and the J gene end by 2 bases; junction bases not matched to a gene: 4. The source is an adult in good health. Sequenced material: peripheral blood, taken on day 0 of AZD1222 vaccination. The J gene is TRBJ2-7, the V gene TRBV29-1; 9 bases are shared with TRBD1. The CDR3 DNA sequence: TGCAGCGTTCCCGGGACAGGGACCTACGAGCAGTACTTC. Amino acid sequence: CSVPGTGTYEQYF.